The rows below give T cell receptor beta chains drawn from one sample of a study of blood T cell repertoires in COVID-19. Generated by immunoSEQ multiplex PCR, the TCRdb table keeps only in-frame clones and is missing some. The sample holds a few hundred thousand clones, about 90% seen once. The sequencing input was peripheral blood. These receptors were obtained from a woman aged 50 to 60 who had recovered from COVID-19. Both conserved end residues are part of each CDR3. The D gene is left open where the match is weak. The size field is filled for only some rows; it gives once, few, many or a size class.

clone size	D gene	V gene	J gene	CDR3 DNA	CDR3 protein
.	.	TRBV6-5	TRBJ1-4	TGTGCCAGCAGACAGACAGTTCAACTGTTTTTT	CASRQTVQLFF
.	.	TRBV7-2	TRBJ2-3	TGTGCCAGCAGCGTATTTACAGATACGCAGTATTTT	CASSVFTDTQYF
.	.	TRBV30	TRBJ1-5	TGTGCCTGGAGCGAACGGGGGTCCAATCAGCCCCAGCATTTT	CAWSERGSNQPQHF
.	.	TRBV20-1	TRBJ1-2	TGCAACCTCGCGCAGGGGAAAGGCTACACCTTC	CNLAQGKGYTF
.	.	TRBV7-8	TRBJ1-3	TGTGCCAGCAGCCAACCGGGGTGGGGCTCTGGAAACACCATATATTTT	CASSQPGWGSGNTIYF
.	TRBD2	TRBV7-3	TRBJ2-1	TGTGCCAGCAGCTTAACGAGGACTAGCGGGTTCGGTGAGCAGTTCTTC	CASSLTRTSGFGEQFF
.	.	TRBV7-2	TRBJ2-7	TGTGCCAGCAGCCCCCGGGGGTACGAGCAGTACTTC	CASSPRGYEQYF
once	.	TRBV7-8	TRBJ2-7	TGTGCCAGCAGCTTACAGGGACAACTTACGTACTTC	CASSLQGQLTYF
.	.	TRBV6-5	TRBJ1-1	TGTGCCAGCAGCCCCCCCCCGGGAAACACTGAAGCTTTCTTT	CASSPPPGNTEAFF
.	TRBD1	TRBV6-1	TRBJ1-5	TGTGCCAGCAGTGAAATCGACAGGGGGAATCAGCCCCAGCATTTT	CASSEIDRGNQPQHF
.	TRBD1	TRBV27	TRBJ1-2	TGTGCCAGCAGTCCACGGCTCGGGACAGGGGAAGGCTACACCTTC	CASSPRLGTGEGYTF
.	TRBD1	TRBV30	TRBJ2-7	TGTGCCTGGAGTCTCAATAACAGGGGGGAGCAGTACTTC	CAWSLNNRGEQYF
.	.	TRBV30	TRBJ1-1	TGTGCCTGGAGTGACGGGGAGGGGTTGGGGAACACTGAAGCTTTCTTT	CAWSDGEGLGNTEAFF
.	.	TRBV1	TRBJ2-1	TGCACCAGCAGCCAATACCCCGGGACTAGCGGGGACAATGAGCAGTTCTTC	CTSSQYPGTSGDNEQFF
.	.	TRBV4-1	TRBJ2-7	TGCGCCAGCAGCCAAGGAGAAGGTCCAGGTCCAGAAGGTGAGCAGTACTTC	CASSQGEGPGPEGEQYF
.	TRBD2	TRBV14	TRBJ2-1	TGTGCCAGCAGCCAACTACTAGCGGGGAGTTACAATGAGCAGTTCTTC	CASSQLLAGSYNEQFF
.	TRBD2	TRBV15	TRBJ2-3	TGTGCCACCAGCAACAGACTAGCGGACACAGATACGCAGTATTTT	CATSNRLADTDTQYF
once	.	TRBV5-1	TRBJ1-1	TGCGCCAGCAGCTTGGAAGGGGTTTGGAACACTGAAGCTTTCTTT	CASSLEGVWNTEAFF
.	TRBD1	TRBV6-5	TRBJ1-1	TGTGCCAGCAGGGGACAGGGATGGACTGAAGCTTTCTTT	CASRGQGWTEAFF
.	.	TRBV19	TRBJ2-2	TGTGCCAGTAGTCCCTCCAGTGTCGGGGAGCTGTTTTTT	CASSPSSVGELFF
.	TRBD2	TRBV9	TRBJ2-1	TGTGCCAGCAGCGGAAGCGGGGGAGCGGAGCAGTTCTTC	CASSGSGGAEQFF
.	TRBD1	TRBV2	TRBJ2-2	TGTGCCAGCAAGAGGACAGGGAACACCGGGGAGCTGTTTTTT	CASKRTGNTGELFF
.	.	TRBV28	TRBJ1-2	TGTGCCAGCAGTCAAGTTTCCGCCCAATTTTCAGCTAACTATGGCTACACCTTC	CASSQVSAQFSANYGYTF